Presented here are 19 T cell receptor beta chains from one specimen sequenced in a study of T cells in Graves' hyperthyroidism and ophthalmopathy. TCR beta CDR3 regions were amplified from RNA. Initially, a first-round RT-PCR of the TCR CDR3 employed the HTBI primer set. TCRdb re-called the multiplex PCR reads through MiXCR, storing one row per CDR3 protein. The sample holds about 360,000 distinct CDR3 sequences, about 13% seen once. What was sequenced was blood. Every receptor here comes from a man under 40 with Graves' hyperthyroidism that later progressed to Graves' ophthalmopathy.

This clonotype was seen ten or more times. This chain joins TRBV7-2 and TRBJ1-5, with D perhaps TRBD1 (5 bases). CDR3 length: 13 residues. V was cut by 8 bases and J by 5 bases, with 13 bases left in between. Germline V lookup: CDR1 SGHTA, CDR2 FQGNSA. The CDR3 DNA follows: TGTGCCAGCTCCCGGGACCTCTATCAGCCCCAGCATTTT. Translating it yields CASSRDLYQPQHF.

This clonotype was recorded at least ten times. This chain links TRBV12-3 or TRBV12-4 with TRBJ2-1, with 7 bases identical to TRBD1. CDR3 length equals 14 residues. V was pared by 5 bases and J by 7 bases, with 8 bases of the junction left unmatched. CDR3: CASSPGTVNNEQFF. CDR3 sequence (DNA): TGTGCCAGCAGTCCCGGGACAGTAAATAATGAGCAGTTCTTC.

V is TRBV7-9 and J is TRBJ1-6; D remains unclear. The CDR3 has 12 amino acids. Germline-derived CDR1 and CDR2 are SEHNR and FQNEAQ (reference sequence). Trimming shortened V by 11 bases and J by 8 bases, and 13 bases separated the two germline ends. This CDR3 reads CAHASDYSPLHF. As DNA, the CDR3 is TGTGCCCACGCGTCCGATTATTCACCCCTCCACTTT.

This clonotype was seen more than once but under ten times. CDR3 nucleotides: TGTGCCAGCAGCTCCACAAGCGGGGGGGCCTTCCATGAGCAGTTCTTC. Its translation is CASSSTSGGAFHEQFF. The chain has TRBV12-3 or TRBV12-4 and TRBJ2-1; 10 nucleotides match TRBD2. V shed 6 bases, J shed 8 bases, and the junction held 13 bases outside the gene matches. This CDR3 region has 16 residues.

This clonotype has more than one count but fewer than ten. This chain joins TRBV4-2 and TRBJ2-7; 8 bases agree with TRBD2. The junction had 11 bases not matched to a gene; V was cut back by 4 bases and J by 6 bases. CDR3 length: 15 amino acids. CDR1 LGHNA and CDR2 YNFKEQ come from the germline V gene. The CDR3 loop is CASSPQAGAIREQYF. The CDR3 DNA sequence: TGTGCCAGCAGCCCACAAGCGGGGGCCATTCGCGAGCAGTACTTC.

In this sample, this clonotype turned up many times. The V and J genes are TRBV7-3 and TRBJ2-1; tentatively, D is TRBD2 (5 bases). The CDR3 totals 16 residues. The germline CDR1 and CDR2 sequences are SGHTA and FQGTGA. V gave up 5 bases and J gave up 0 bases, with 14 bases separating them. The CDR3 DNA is TGTGCCAGCAGCCAACGGTCTAGCCCCTCCTACAATGAGCAGTTCTTC. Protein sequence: CASSQRSSPSYNEQFF.

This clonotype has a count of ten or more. CDR3 protein: CASTQGPNSNQPQHF. Here the CDR3 DNA reads TGTGCCAGCACGCAGGGCCCTAATAGCAATCAGCCCCAGCATTTT. The V gene is TRBV7-9, the J gene TRBJ1-5; D perhaps matches TRBD1 (5 bases). The germline V and J ends were trimmed by 7 bases and 0 bases, with 13 bases remaining between them. The length of the CDR3 is 15 residues. CDR1 is SEHNR and CDR2 is FQNEAQ in the germline V gene (reference sequence).

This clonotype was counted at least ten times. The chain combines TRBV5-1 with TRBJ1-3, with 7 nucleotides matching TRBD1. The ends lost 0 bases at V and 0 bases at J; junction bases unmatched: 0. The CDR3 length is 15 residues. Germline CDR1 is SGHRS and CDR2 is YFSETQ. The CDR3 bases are TGCGCCAGCAGCTTGGGGGACAGCTCTGGAAACACCATATATTTT. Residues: CASSLGDSSGNTIYF. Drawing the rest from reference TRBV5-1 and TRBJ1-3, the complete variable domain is KAGVTQTPRYLIKTRGQQVTLSCSPISGHRSVSWYQQTPGQGLQFLFEYFSETQRNKGNFPGRFSGRQFSNSRSEMNVSTLELGDSALYLCASSLGDSSGNTIYFGEGSWLTVV.

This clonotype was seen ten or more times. The CDR3 is CASAWGAWDEQFF. In nucleotides, the CDR3 is TGCGCCAGCGCGTGGGGGGCTTGGGATGAGCAGTTCTTC. The rearrangement joins TRBV5-1 to TRBJ2-1; D tentatively fits TRBD1 or TRBD2 (6 bases each). Between the trimmed V and J ends, which lost 7 bases and 8 bases, there was a span of 16 bases. CDR1 is SGHRS and CDR2 is YFSETQ in the germline V gene. The CDR3 sequence is 13 residues long. Filled out from reference TRBV5-1 and TRBJ2-1, the complete variable domain reads KAGVTQTPRYLIKTRGQQVTLSCSPISGHRSVSWYQQTPGQGLQFLFEYFSETQRNKGNFPGRFSGRQFSNSRSEMNVSTLELGDSALYLCASAWGAWDEQFFGPGTRLTVL.

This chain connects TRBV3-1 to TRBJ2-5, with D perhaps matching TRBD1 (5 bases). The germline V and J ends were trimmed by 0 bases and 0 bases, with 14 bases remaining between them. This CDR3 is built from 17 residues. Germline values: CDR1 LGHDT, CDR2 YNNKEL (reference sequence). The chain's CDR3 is CASSQEVAGSYQETQYF. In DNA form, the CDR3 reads TGTGCCAGCAGCCAAGAAGTAGCAGGGTCTTACCAAGAGACCCAGTACTTC.

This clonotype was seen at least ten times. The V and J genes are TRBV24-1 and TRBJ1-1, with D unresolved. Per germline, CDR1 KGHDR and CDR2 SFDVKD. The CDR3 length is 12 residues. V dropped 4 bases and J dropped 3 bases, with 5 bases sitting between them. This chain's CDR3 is CATSDPDTEAFF. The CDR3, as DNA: TGTGCCACCAGTGACCCCGACACTGAAGCTTTCTTT.

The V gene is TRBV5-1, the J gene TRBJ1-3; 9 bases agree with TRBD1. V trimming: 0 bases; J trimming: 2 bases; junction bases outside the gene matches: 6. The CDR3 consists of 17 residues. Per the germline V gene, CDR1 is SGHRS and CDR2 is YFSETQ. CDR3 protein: CASSLALQGAAGNTIYF. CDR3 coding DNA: TGCGCCAGCAGCTTGGCCCTACAGGGGGCGGCTGGAAACACCATATATTTT.

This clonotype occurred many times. CDR3 DNA: TGTGCCAGCAGCCCGGGACTGAACACAGATACGCAGTATTTT. Translated, it gives CASSPGLNTDTQYF. V is TRBV6-2 or TRBV6-3 and J is TRBJ2-3, with D possibly matching TRBD2 (6 bases). Between the trimmed V and J ends, which lost 6 bases and 2 bases, there was a span of 12 bases. The CDR3 extends over 14 amino acids. Germline CDR1 MNHEY, CDR2 SVGEGT.

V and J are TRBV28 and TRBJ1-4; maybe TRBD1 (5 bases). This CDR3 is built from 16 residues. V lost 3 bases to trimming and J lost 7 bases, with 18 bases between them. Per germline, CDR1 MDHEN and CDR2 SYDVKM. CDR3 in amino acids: CASSFPKGRLGEKLFF. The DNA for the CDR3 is TGTGCCAGCAGTTTCCCCAAGGGGCGCCTCGGTGAAAAACTGTTTTTT.

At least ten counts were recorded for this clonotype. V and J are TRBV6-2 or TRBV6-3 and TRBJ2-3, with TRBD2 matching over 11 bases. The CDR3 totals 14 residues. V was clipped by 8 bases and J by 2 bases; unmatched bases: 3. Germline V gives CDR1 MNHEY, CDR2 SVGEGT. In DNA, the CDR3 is TGTGCCAGCGTAGCGGGGGGGCCCACAGATACGCAGTATTTT. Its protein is CASVAGGPTDTQYF.

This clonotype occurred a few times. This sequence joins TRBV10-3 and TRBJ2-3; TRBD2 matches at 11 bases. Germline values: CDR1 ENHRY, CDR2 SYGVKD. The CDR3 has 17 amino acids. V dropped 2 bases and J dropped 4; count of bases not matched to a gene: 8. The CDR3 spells CAISERLAGRLADTQYF. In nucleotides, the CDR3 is TGTGCCATCAGTGAGAGACTAGCGGGGCGTCTAGCAGATACGCAGTATTTT.

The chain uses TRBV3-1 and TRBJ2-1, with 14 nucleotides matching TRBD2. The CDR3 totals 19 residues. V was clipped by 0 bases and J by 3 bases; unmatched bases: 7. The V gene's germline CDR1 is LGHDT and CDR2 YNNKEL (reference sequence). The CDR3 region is CASSQEYGTSGGHYNEQFF. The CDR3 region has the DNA TGTGCCAGCAGCCAAGAATACGGGACTAGCGGGGGACACTACAATGAGCAGTTCTTC.

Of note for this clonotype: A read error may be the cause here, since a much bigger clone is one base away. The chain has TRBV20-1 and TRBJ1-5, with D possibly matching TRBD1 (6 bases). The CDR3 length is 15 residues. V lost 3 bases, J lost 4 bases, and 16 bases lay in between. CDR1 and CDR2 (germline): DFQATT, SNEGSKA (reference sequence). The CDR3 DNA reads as TGCAGTGCTAGTGGGGGGGGCGCTGAGAATCAGCCCCAGCATTTT. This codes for CSASGGGAENQPQHF.

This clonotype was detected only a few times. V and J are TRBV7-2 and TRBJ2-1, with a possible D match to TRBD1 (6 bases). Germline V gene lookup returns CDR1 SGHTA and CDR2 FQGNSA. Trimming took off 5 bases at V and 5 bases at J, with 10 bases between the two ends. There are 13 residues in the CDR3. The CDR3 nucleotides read TGTGCCAGCAGCATTACAGGGCACAATGAGCAGTTCTTC. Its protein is CASSITGHNEQFF.